This T cell receptor (beta chain) emerged from a study of blood T cells in healthy people across ages. Study context: About one barcoded beta molecule per two T cells was the capture yield of template switching.

Next came a second PCR, run for about 6 to 12 cycles, which used a sample-barcoded 5' primer along with a J-beta primer mix. TCRdb itself ran the 5' RACE reads through MiXCR, one entry per CDR3 protein. This sample carries nearly 1 million distinct CDR3 sequences, roughly 47% of them seen once, and the ten largest clones take around 21%. As concerns this clonotype: The antigen is undetermined.

Study-wide points: Age showed a roughly linear inverse relationship with TCR beta diversity per million T cells.

Germline CDR1 MDHEN, CDR2 SYDVKM. The CDR3 spans 15 residues. Trimming took 6 bases from V and 1 from J, leaving 13 bases between them. The chain combines TRBV28 with TRBJ1-5, with D possibly TRBD1 on 5 matching bases. The receptor was isolated from a woman in her sixties or seventies in good health. The source material was blood. The CDR3, as DNA: TGTGCCAGCAGCTGGTGGGGCAGGAGCAATCAGCCCCAGCATTTT. It codes for CASSWWGRSNQPQHF.